The TCR beta chain described here comes from a study of blood T cells in healthy people across ages. Whole-study findings and limits: Unknown donor CMV status possibly confounded expanded clonotype changes.

Primers used in a second PCR of roughly 6 to 12 cycles were a sample-barcoded 5' primer and a J-beta primer mix. Every molecule of cDNA carried a tag from a template-switch adaptor with 12 random nucleotides. TCRdb re-derived calls from the 5' RACE reads in MiXCR, one entry per CDR3 protein. Of under 2,000,000 distinct CDR3 sequences listed, around 50% are singletons. Comment on this clonotype: Its target is unknown.

All donors came from Russia, were Caucasian and healthy, and spanned ages roughly 6 to 95. Isolation per sample recovered at least 7 million PBMCs. The sequencing input was blood. The sequence was collected from a middle-aged woman in good health.

The CDR3 DNA follows: TGCAGCGTGCCCCGAGACAGGGTGAGCGGGGAGACCCAGTACTTC. Residues: CSVPRDRVSGETQYF. V usage is TRBV29-1 and J usage is TRBJ2-5, with D possibly being TRBD1 (7 bases). V was trimmed by 6 bases and J by 5 bases, leaving 22 bases between them. This CDR3 contains 15 residues. The germline gives CDR1 SQVTM, CDR2 ANQGSEA.